The 9 T cell receptor beta chains below were found in one sample sequenced in a study of blood T cell repertoires in COVID-19. Assay used: immunoSEQ multiplex PCR; TCRdb lists only in-frame clones, some missing. The table includes about 300,000 clones, over 70% detected once. The sequenced material came from peripheral blood. These receptors originate from a woman aged 45 to 65 with acute or convalescent COVID-19.

The V call is TRBV15, the J call TRBJ2-2, with TRBD2 identical over 10 bases. V was pared by 1 base and J by 7 bases, with 3 bases of the junction left unmatched. The CDR3 loop spans 15 amino acids. Germline V lookup: CDR1 LNHNV, CDR2 YYDKDF (reference sequence). The CDR3 loop reads CATSRALAGGGELFF. The CDR3 DNA reads TGTGCCACCAGCAGAGCATTAGCGGGAGGCGGGGAGCTGTTTTTT. Variable domain in full (rest from reference TRBV15 and TRBJ2-2): DAMVIQNPRYQVTQFGKPVTLSCSQTLNHNVMYWYQQKSSQAPKLLFHYYDKDFNNEADTPDNFQSRRPNTSFCFLDIRSPGLGDTAMYLCATSRALAGGGELFFGEGSRLTVL.

The J gene is TRBJ1-6, the V gene TRBV6-4; maybe TRBD1 (5 bases). The germline V gene encodes CDR1 MRHNA and CDR2 SNTAGT. The V end was cut by 3 bases, the J end by 10 bases, with 19 bases between. CDR3 length: 16 residues. CDR3: CASSDSVGQGRSPLHF. DNA of the CDR3: TGTGCCAGCAGTGATTCTGTGGGCCAGGGAAGGTCACCCCTCCACTTT.

The V and J genes are TRBV6-6 and TRBJ1-2; D may be TRBD1 (5 bases). This CDR3 spans 14 amino acids. Germline-derived CDR1 and CDR2 are MNHNY and SVGAGI (reference sequence). The V end was cut by 2 bases, the J end by 6 bases, with 13 bases between. CDR3 in amino acids: CASSYGAGEDGYTF. The CDR3 bases are TGTGCCAGCAGTTACGGGGCGGGGGAAGATGGCTACACCTTC.

The V and J genes are TRBV5-4 and TRBJ2-7; possible D gene TRBD2, 6 bases. The CDR3 is made up of 12 amino acids. Germline assignment: CDR1 SGHNT and CDR2 YYREEE (reference sequence). V lost 1 base to trimming and J lost 7 bases, with 9 bases between them. The CDR3 region is CASSLPGAEQYV. CDR3 nucleotides: TGTGCCAGCAGCTTGCCGGGAGCGGAGCAGTACGTC.

The genes are TRBV18 and TRBJ2-4; weak D call: TRBD2 (6 bases). The V end was cut by 5 bases, the J end by 6 bases, with 11 bases between. CDR3 length: 13 residues. Germline assignment: CDR1 KGHSH and CDR2 LQKENI. CDR3 in amino acids: CASSSGVGNIQYF. The CDR3 DNA reads as TGTGCCAGCTCATCGGGGGTGGGAAACATTCAGTACTTC.

V gene TRBV7-2 combines with J gene TRBJ2-3; 11 bases agree with TRBD2. Losses at the gene ends were 7 bases for V and 3 bases for J; bases not matched to a gene: 6. Germline CDR1 is SGHTA and CDR2 is FQGNSA. The CDR3 runs 15 residues. The CDR3 is CASTDSGRGTDTQYF. The CDR3 coding sequence is TGTGCCAGCACGGATAGCGGGAGGGGGACAGATACGCAGTATTTT.

This clone has only one observation. The chain uses TRBV9 and TRBJ2-1, with 8 bases aligning to TRBD2. CDR1 SGDLS and CDR2 YYNGEE come from the germline V gene. This CDR3 contains 16 residues. V gave up 4 bases and J gave up 0 bases; unmatched junction bases: 6. The CDR3 DNA follows: TGTGCCAGCAGCCCTTTAGCGGGGTACTCCTACAATGAGCAGTTCTTC. This translates into CASSPLAGYSYNEQFF.

The chain uses TRBV4-3 and TRBJ2-3; weak D call: TRBD1 (6 bases). This CDR3 is 15 amino acids long. Germline V gene lookup returns CDR1 LGHNA and CDR2 YSLEER. Trimming took 5 bases from V and 0 from J, leaving 12 bases between them. CDR3 sequence: CASSTRGSSTDTQYF. Written as DNA, the CDR3 is TGCGCCAGCAGCACCAGGGGATCTAGCACAGATACGCAGTATTTT.

About this clone itself: Other DNA variants within this sample encode the same CDR3. The rearrangement links TRBV5-1 to TRBJ2-2; possible D gene TRBD1, 5 bases. The CDR3 is made up of 14 amino acids. V lost 3 bases to trimming and J lost 1 base, with 7 bases between them. CDR1 is SGHRS, CDR2 YFSETQ, per germline. In nucleotides, the CDR3 is TGCGCCAGCAGCTCCGGACAGAACACCGGGGAGCTGTTTTTT. Translation: CASSSGQNTGELFF.